This T cell receptor (beta chain) was observed in a study of beta chain features in type 1 diabetes. On the study more broadly: No patient-donor differences in age, gender, total cells or subset yield. Findings and limits, study-wide: Naive, central memory and regulatory TCRB repertoires appeared more similar among patients than healthy donors. For Type 1 diabetes patients, all four CD4+ subsets carried TCRB CDR3s that were moderately but significantly shorter.

Expressed TCRB transcripts were sequenced because the entire RNA isolate underwent reverse transcription. Produced via immunoSEQ multiplex PCR; TCRdb's table is partial and in-frame only. Of about 350,000 clones listed, roughly 21% are singletons. This clone turned up a few times. Its antigen is still unknown. It was via CD45RO/CCR7/CD25/CD127/CD95/CD27 that CD4+ naive, central memory, regulatory and stem cell-like memory cells were sorted. This CDR3 has 18 residues. Germline V gene lookup returns CDR1 SGHVS and CDR2 FQNEAQ. Losses at the gene ends were 3 bases for V and 5 bases for J; bases not matched to a gene: 15.

V is TRBV7-8 and J is TRBJ2-5; 10 bases map to TRBD2. The clonotype was recovered from a woman between 18 and 30 years old in good health. Sequencing used naive CD4+ T cells from blood. CDR3 sequence: CASSLFRASGGWRETQYF. CDR3 nucleotide sequence: TGTGCCAGCAGCTTGTTCCGGGCTAGCGGGGGATGGAGGGAGACCCAGTACTTC.